This is a list of T cell receptor beta chains from one sample in a study of T cell repertoires in cytomegalovirus infection. TCRdb ran MiXCR on the reads and lists one entry per CDR3 protein. The sample shows roughly 920,000 distinct CDR3 sequences, approximately 31% of them seen only once. No antigen has been assigned to these receptors. The source was cultured CD8+ T cells from PBMCs, collected from culture after CMV antigen stimulation. The receptors derive from a human donor in good health (CMV status not recorded). Some clones in this sample may be carry-over from other donors' samples. Both conserved end residues are trimmed from each CDR3.

TRBV3-1	TRBJ2-3	15	ASSQDIRGEVTDTQY
TRBV6-1	TRBJ2-3	10	ASSERTDTQY
TRBV7-3	TRBJ2-1	13	ASSRGGGPNNEQF
TRBV5-6	TRBJ2-3	12	ASTWGRVSDTQY
TRBV4-3	TRBJ2-2	15	ASSQDALAGYTGELF
TRBV4-1	TRBJ2-5	16	ASSQAQRSGGLQETQY
TRBV6-2/TRBV6-3	TRBJ1-6	12	ASSWAGSESPLH
TRBV5-4	TRBJ2-7	12	ASSIRDRGYEQY
TRBV7-2	TRBJ2-1	12	ASSLAPSPGWQF
TRBV7-6	TRBJ2-2	12	ASSEDSYTGELF
TRBV28	TRBJ2-1	12	ASSFSPVLPEQF
TRBV27	TRBJ1-2	12	ASSLSGLLYGYT